This T cell receptor (beta chain) was sequenced in a study of tumor and adjacent non-tumor tissue in lung cancer. In the study overall: About 4.17 million productive TCRbeta reads were obtained per sample on average. Overall study findings and caveats: In normal lung, the top 100 clones were significantly more dominant than in tumor.

This clonotype was recorded only once. Antigen: not known. This clone may be a read error of a much larger clone one base away. CDR3 length: 12 residues. The germline V gene encodes CDR1 DFQATT and CDR2 SNEGSKA (reference sequence). RNA was extracted from bulk tissue without any cell sorting. Newly diagnosed lung cancer patients had thoracic surgery in China, August–late 2014, without prior chemotherapy. The library came from three nested PCR rounds adapted from ARM-PCR protocols. TCRdb redid the calling of the multiplex PCR reads with MiXCR, one entry per CDR3 protein. Of approximately 120,000 distinct CDR3 sequences in the sample, about 66% were seen once.

Sequencing was performed on lung tumor tissue. This TCR derives from a man younger than 45 with non-small cell lung cancer. J is TRBJ1-1 and V is TRBV20-1; TRBD1 matches 8 bases. CDR3 in DNA: TGCATTGCTAGGGACAGGCTGGTAGGGGCTTTCTTT. As protein: CIARDRLVGAFF.